The rows below give T cell receptor beta chains drawn from one sample of a study of identical twins. TCRdb re-called the 5' RACE reads through MiXCR, storing one row per CDR3 protein. The table lists under 350,000 distinct CDR3 sequences, less than 9.5% of them singletons, with 6% to 8.5% in the top ten. This sample was shared with a second study, whose subject was yellow fever vaccine responses in identical twins.

Material: CD8+ T cells sorted from blood. The receptors come from a woman aged 18-29 years in good health. CDR3s include the opening cysteine and the closing phenylalanine or tryptophan. The order of the fields is V gene, J gene, D gene, clone size, CDR3 DNA, CDR3 protein. A D gene is named only where the DNA matches it firmly. Only some rows state a clone size, as once, few, many or a class for expanded clones.

TRBV15	TRBJ2-1	NA	many	TGTGCCACCAGCGGACCTCGAGGCGGGGCGAATGAGCAGTTCTTC	CATSGPRGGANEQFF
TRBV7-9	TRBJ2-2	NA	many	TGTGCCAGCAGGAACACCGGGGAGCTGTTTTTT	CASRNTGELFF
TRBV10-3	TRBJ2-1	TRBD2	few	TGTGCCATCAGTGAGGTTGTGGCGGGGGGCCCCCTCGAGCAGTTCTTC	CAISEVVAGGPLEQFF
TRBV4-1	TRBJ2-4	TRBD1	NA	TGCGCCAGCAGCCAAGAAGGGGGCTTGCTCAGCAAAAACATTCAGTACTTC	CASSQEGGLLSKNIQYF
TRBV9	TRBJ2-2	NA	once	TGTGCCAGCAGCGTAGAACAGGATTGGGCCGGGGAGCTGTTTTTT	CASSVEQDWAGELFF
TRBV6-5	TRBJ1-5	TRBD1	NA	TGTGCCAGCAGTTATACCCCAGGGGGACAGCCCCAGCATTTT	CASSYTPGGQPQHF
TRBV20-1	TRBJ1-6	NA	NA	TGCAGTGCTACAAAGACCGGGACCGTACTCCACTTT	CSATKTGTVLHF
TRBV7-9	TRBJ2-7	NA	NA	TGTGCCAGCAGCCCGCCCAGGGAGCCCCCCTACGGGCAGTACTTC	CASSPPREPPYGQYF
TRBV27	TRBJ2-7	NA	many	TGTGCCAGCAGCCCCCCCGACAGATCCTACGAGCAGTACTTC	CASSPPDRSYEQYF
TRBV2	TRBJ2-7	NA	few	TGTGCCAGCCTGTTTATGGGCTACGAGCAGTACTTC	CASLFMGYEQYF
TRBV15	TRBJ2-5	NA	NA	TGTGCCACCAGCAGAGATCACAACTCTAGAGAGACCCAGTACTTC	CATSRDHNSRETQYF
TRBV29-1	TRBJ2-1	NA	NA	TGCAGCGCCTGGACGCGCGAGCAGTTCTTC	CSAWTREQFF
TRBV7-8	TRBJ2-1	NA	few	TGTGCCAGCAGCCTGGTTGGGTACTACAATGAGCAGTTCTTC	CASSLVGYYNEQFF
TRBV19	TRBJ2-1	NA	NA	TGTGCCAGTAGTGAAGGATCGGCGGGGATAGGACGCAATGAGCAGTTCTTC	CASSEGSAGIGRNEQFF
TRBV6-1	TRBJ2-7	NA	few	TGTGCCAGCAGCCAGGGACATTCTCTCTCCTACGAGCAGTACTTC	CASSQGHSLSYEQYF
TRBV20-1	TRBJ1-1	TRBD1	NA	TGCAGTGCTCCCGCTACGGGGGACAGGGGAATACCTGAAGCTTTCTTT	CSAPATGDRGIPEAFF
TRBV7-8	TRBJ2-5	TRBD2	many	TGTGCCAGCAGCTCTTACATCCGGGGGGTACAAGAGACCCAGTACTTC	CASSSYIRGVQETQYF
TRBV4-3	TRBJ2-2	NA	NA	TGCGCCAGCAGCCCAAGACGGCAGTTGAACACCGGGGAGCTGTTTTTT	CASSPRRQLNTGELFF
TRBV12-3/TRBV12-4	TRBJ2-1	NA	many	TGTGCCAGCTCCAAGGTTGAGACGTTCAATGAGCAGTTCTTC	CASSKVETFNEQFF
TRBV10-3	TRBJ2-3	NA	NA	TGTGCCAGCCACGGGGCCTCTAGCACAGATACGCAGTATTTT	CASHGASSTDTQYF
TRBV27	TRBJ2-2	NA	NA	TGTGTCAGCAGTTACGGCCAAGGGACCGGGGAGCTGTTTTTT	CVSSYGQGTGELFF
TRBV7-9	TRBJ2-7	NA	few	TGTGCCAGCAGCGTTACCTCACGAGTCTACGAGCAGTACTTC	CASSVTSRVYEQYF
TRBV27	TRBJ2-1	TRBD1	many	TGTGCCAGCAGTTTAGACAGGGCCTACAATGAGCAGTTCTTC	CASSLDRAYNEQFF
TRBV2	TRBJ2-3	NA	few	TGTGCCAGCAGTGAAAGTGGAGGGCCACGCACAGATACGCAGTATTTT	CASSESGGPRTDTQYF
TRBV28	TRBJ2-5	TRBD1	many	TGTGCCAGCAGCCGAAGACAGGGGCAAGAGACCCAGTACTTC	CASSRRQGQETQYF
TRBV4-3	TRBJ2-7	NA	few	TGCGCCAGCAGCCAAGAACTCAGGCCGAGCTCCTACGAGCAGTACTTC	CASSQELRPSSYEQYF